The 16 T cell receptor beta chains listed next were all sequenced from one sample in a study of blood T cell repertoires in COVID-19. Assay used: immunoSEQ multiplex PCR; TCRdb lists only in-frame clones, some missing. The sample holds 70,000 to 95,000 clones, approximately 90% seen once. The sequenced sample consisted of peripheral blood. The source of these receptors is a woman aged 45-59 years in a cohort sampled during active COVID-19.

This chain uses TRBV7-8 with TRBJ2-1; 7 nucleotides agree with TRBD1. CDR1 and CDR2 (germline): SGHVS, FQNEAQ. The J segment lost 0 bases and the V segment lost 1 base, leaving 9 bases of the junction unmatched. There are 18 residues in the CDR3. CDR3 amino acids: CASSLVPRGNPSYNEQFF. CDR3 coding DNA: TGTGCCAGCAGCTTAGTCCCCAGGGGGAACCCCTCCTACAATGAGCAGTTCTTC.

This clone was recorded only once. The rearrangement uses TRBV6-5 and TRBJ1-5, with 9 positions matching TRBD1. The CDR3 has 14 residues. Germline V gene sequence: CDR1 MNHEY, CDR2 SVGAGI. Trimming took 5 bases from V and 6 from J; bases not matched to a gene: 5. The CDR3 sequence: CASSRTGVLQPQHF. The CDR3 bases are TGTGCCAGCAGTCGGACAGGGGTTCTTCAGCCCCAGCATTTT.

The chain couples TRBV2 to TRBJ1-1, with D perhaps TRBD1 (5 bases). The CDR3 covers 17 residues. Germline lookup yields CDR1 SNHLY and CDR2 FYNNEI. V gave up 0 bases and J gave up 4 bases, with 18 bases separating them. CDR3 residues: CASSEARVRVRRTEAFF. CDR3 nucleotides: TGTGCCAGCAGTGAAGCGAGAGTCAGGGTGCGCCGCACTGAAGCTTTCTTT.

This chain uses TRBV27 with TRBJ1-1; a possible D gene is TRBD1 (6 bases). The CDR3 totals 12 residues. V gave up 8 bases and J gave up 12 bases, with 19 bases separating them. Looked up from germline, CDR1 is MNHEY and CDR2 is SMNVEV (reference sequence). Written as DNA, the CDR3 is TGTGCCAGCGGGGGGGGGCGGCTGCAAACTTTCTTT. The encoded protein is CASGGGRLQTFF.

This chain connects TRBV29-1 to TRBJ2-7, with unresolved D. The V end lost 3 bases, the J end lost 6 bases, and 15 bases lay between the germline ends. Germline V CDR1 and CDR2: SQVTM, ANQGSEA. This CDR3 has 13 amino acids. The CDR3 DNA is TGCAGCGTTGAGGAACGTCGGCAGGCCGAGCAGTACTTC. Its protein is CSVEERRQAEQYF.

V and J are TRBV6-5 and TRBJ2-2; D may be TRBD1 (6 bases). The CDR3 covers 15 residues. Germline V gives CDR1 MNHEY, CDR2 SVGAGI. V was shortened by 0 bases and J by 1 base, with 6 bases between the two germline ends. DNA of the CDR3: TGTGCCAGCAGTTACTCGGGACAGAACACCGGGGAGCTGTTTTTT. This gives the protein CASSYSGQNTGELFF.

This chain joins TRBV19 and TRBJ2-3; D perhaps matches TRBD1 (5 bases). With 6 bases removed from V and 5 bases from J, the gap between germline ends came to 15 bases. This CDR3 contains 14 residues. Germline lookup yields CDR1 LNHDA and CDR2 SQIVND (reference sequence). The CDR3 nucleotides read TGTGCCAGTAGCCGTCGGACAAACAAAGATACGCAGTATTTT. Translation gives CASSRRTNKDTQYF.

The count of this clone is one. The V and J genes are TRBV10-3 and TRBJ1-2, with TRBD1 matching 10 bases. The CDR3 length is 15 residues. Trimming took 6 bases from V and 4 from J; bases not matched to a gene: 8. Germline lookup yields CDR1 ENHRY and CDR2 SYGVKD. CDR3 in DNA: TGTGCCATCAGGGACACGGGACAGGGGATCTATGGCTACACCTTC. Amino acids: CAIRDTGQGIYGYTF.

In nucleotides, the CDR3 is TGTGCCAGTACCCCTTCCAGACGACAGGGTGCTCAGCCCCAGCATTTT. Its translation is CASTPSRRQGAQPQHF. The J gene is TRBJ1-5, the V gene TRBV19; TRBD1 matches at 7 bases. The V and J ends lost 7 bases and 6 bases, in that order; junction bases with no gene match: 15. Germline lookup yields CDR1 LNHDA and CDR2 SQIVND (reference sequence). The CDR3 has 16 amino acids.

The chain recombines TRBV6-1 with TRBJ2-2; 14 nucleotides align to TRBD2. CDR3 length equals 20 residues. Germline lookup yields CDR1 MNHNS and CDR2 SASEGT. V trimming: 4 bases; J trimming: 8 bases; junction bases outside the gene matches: 18. DNA for the CDR3: TGTGCCAGCAGTGCCTCCTGGACTAGCGGGGGGCGGAGACGGCTAGGGGAGCTGTTTTTT. This sequence encodes CASSASWTSGGRRRLGELFF.

V usage is TRBV28 and J usage is TRBJ1-2; no firm D call. Germline lookup yields CDR1 MDHEN and CDR2 SYDVKM. This CDR3 contains 14 residues. Trimming left V 8 bases short and J 3 bases short, with 16 bases between. CDR3 in amino acids: CASHTTGLYYGYTF. The DNA for the CDR3 is TGTGCCAGCCATACCACGGGGTTATACTATGGCTACACCTTC.

V usage is TRBV5-1 and J usage is TRBJ2-1; 12 nucleotides align to TRBD2. The V gene's germline CDR1 is SGHRS and CDR2 YFSETQ. Losses at the gene ends were 0 bases for V and 7 bases for J; bases not matched to a gene: 5. The CDR3 sequence is 16 residues long. CDR3 nucleotides: TGCGCCAGCAGCTTGGCACTAGCGGGGGGCCATAATGAGCAGTTCTTC. Amino acid sequence: CASSLALAGGHNEQFF.

The V call is TRBV19, the J call TRBJ1-1; D is undetermined. Trimming took 7 bases from V and 0 from J, leaving 12 bases between them. Per germline, CDR1 LNHDA and CDR2 SQIVND (reference sequence). The CDR3 contains 14 residues. CDR3 in amino acids: CASTAGSMNTEAFF. DNA for the CDR3: TGTGCCAGTACCGCAGGAAGCATGAACACTGAAGCTTTCTTT.

The rearrangement uses TRBV5-1 and TRBJ1-2; 7 bases agree with TRBD1. CDR1 and CDR2 from the germline V gene are SGHRS and YFSETQ. Trimming cost V 4 bases and J 5 bases; bases outside gene matches: 17. The CDR3 extends over 17 amino acids. This CDR3 reads CASSGSLTGWPSYGYTF. The CDR3 bases are TGCGCCAGCAGCGGGAGCCTGACAGGGTGGCCCTCATATGGCTACACCTTC.

This rearrangement joins TRBV5-5 to TRBJ1-2; TRBD1 is a possible D gene (6 bases). The V and J ends lost 4 bases and 2 bases respectively, with 12 bases between them. Germline assignment: CDR1 SGHKS and CDR2 YYEKEE (reference sequence). The CDR3 runs 14 residues. CDR3 coding DNA: TGTGCCAGCAGCCCGAAACAGGGAAACTATGGCTACACCTTC. Translation gives CASSPKQGNYGYTF.

The chain carries TRBV19 and TRBJ1-5; no reliable D call. Germline CDR1 reads LNHDA; CDR2 reads SQIVND (reference sequence). The CDR3 loop spans 15 amino acids. Trimming took 3 bases from V and 3 from J, leaving 12 bases between them. The CDR3 reads CASSISDRSNQPQHF. For the CDR3, the DNA is TGTGCCAGTAGTATCTCCGATAGATCCAATCAGCCCCAGCATTTT.